This section outlines one TCR beta chain sequence together with its context. Clones were read by immunoSEQ multiplex PCR, and TCRdb kept only the in-frame ones, dropping some. The table has over 55,000 clones, approximately 90% seen once. This CDR3 is built from 14 residues. V gave up 7 bases and J gave up 8 bases, with 16 bases separating them. Germline V gene lookup returns CDR1 SGHNT and CDR2 YYREEE (reference sequence). The data originate from a study of OX40 agonist ivuxolimab in advanced cancers. This chain links TRBV5-4 with TRBJ1-6, with no clear D. The sample was CD4+ or CD8+ T cells sorted from blood, taken in a trial of the OX40 agonist ivuxolimab. The receptor was isolated from an adult with an advanced solid tumor such as melanoma, head and neck, liver or kidney cancer. The CDR3 coding sequence is TGTGCCAGCTCCCCACGGGTAGAGGATTCACCCCTCCACTTT. Amino acid sequence: CASSPRVEDSPLHF.